Described below is a single TCR beta chain sequence and its context. The data stem from a study of blood T cell repertoires in COVID-19. Assay used: immunoSEQ multiplex PCR; TCRdb lists only in-frame clones, some missing. In the table there are roughly 100,000 clones, around 66% of which are singletons. Sequencing was carried out using peripheral blood. This sequence was found in a man of 80 years or more with acute or convalescent COVID-19.

This CDR3 is CASRGQIISEAFF. The CDR3 DNA reads TGTGCCAGCAGAGGACAAATTATTTCTGAAGCTTTCTTT. The V call is TRBV2, the J call TRBJ1-1, with D possibly TRBD1 on 5 matching bases. V dropped 6 bases and J dropped 6 bases, with 14 bases sitting between them. The length of the CDR3 is 13 residues. Germline CDR1 reads SNHLY; CDR2 reads FYNNEI. Drawing the rest from reference TRBV2 and TRBJ1-1, the complete variable domain is EPEVTQTPSHQVTQMGQEVILRCVPISNHLYFYWYRQILGQKVEFLVSFYNNEISEKSEIFDDQFSVERPDGSNFTLKIRSTKLEDSAMYFCASRGQIISEAFFGQGTRLTVV.